These 8 T cell receptor beta chains originate from one sample sequenced in a study of T cell repertoires in cytomegalovirus infection (dated by TCRdb to between 2017 and 2020). Sequencing instrument: Illumina HiSeq 1500. Using fastp at Q25 and MiXCR, TCRdb reprocessed the public reads and kept productive beta chains. Records with the same CDR3 protein are collapsed into one entry carrying the most frequent genes and DNA. Counted in this sample were approximately 500,000 distinct CDR3 sequences; about 11% of them appeared once. The ten largest make up 9.5% to 13% of the sample. Sequences were obtained from PBMCs. Receptors were obtained from a human donor in good health (CMV status not recorded). Some clones in this sample may be carry-over from other donors' samples.

This clonotype was recorded at least ten times. As DNA, the CDR3 is TGTGCCAGCAGCTTAGGGGGGGTCGGCACAGATACGCAGTATTTT. This encodes CASSLGGVGTDTQYF. The J gene is TRBJ2-3, the V gene TRBV11-2, with D tentatively TRBD2 (6 bases). V lost 1 base and J lost 1, with 9 bases in between. Looked up from germline, CDR1 is SGHAT and CDR2 is FQNNGV. The CDR3 runs to 15 residues.

This clonotype has ten or more counts. The chain carries TRBV7-9 and TRBJ2-3; 12 bases are shared with TRBD1. V trimming: 6 bases; J trimming: 5 bases; junction bases outside the gene matches: 12. CDR3 length: 17 residues. Germline CDR1 SEHNR, CDR2 FQNEAQ (reference sequence). The CDR3 DNA reads TGTGCCAGCAGTCGAAGTTCGGGACAGGGGGCTGGAGATACGCAGTATTTT. Translation: CASSRSSGQGAGDTQYF.

The chain combines TRBV20-1 with TRBJ2-7; D is unclear. The CDR3 consists of 13 residues. The germline gives CDR1 DFQATT, CDR2 SNEGSKA (reference sequence). V was cut by 2 bases and J by 3 bases, with 11 bases left in between. The CDR3 here is CSARPLTGYEQYF. The CDR3 nucleotides are TGCAGTGCTAGACCACTAACGGGCTACGAGCAGTACTTC.

This clonotype was picked up many times. The chain couples TRBV20-1 to TRBJ1-5; D possibly corresponds to TRBD1 (5 bases). In germline, CDR1 is DFQATT, CDR2 SNEGSKA (reference sequence). The CDR3 is 17 amino acids. V was clipped by 5 bases and J by 0 bases, with 20 bases between them. The chain's CDR3 is CSAPGGGVAGSNQPQHF. The DNA for the CDR3 is TGCAGTGCTCCCGGTGGGGGAGTTGCGGGTAGCAATCAGCCCCAGCATTTT.

Notes on this clonotype: At one end, the junction sequence differs from germline, possibly due to a read error. This chain links TRBV7-9 with TRBJ2-3, with TRBD2 identical over 8 bases. Germline V CDR1 and CDR2: SEHNR, FQNEAQ (reference sequence). The CDR3 extends over 13 amino acids. The chain's CDR3 is CASNPTSADTLYF. CDR3 bases: TGTGCCAGCAACCCGACTAGCGCAGATACGCTGTATTTT.

In its sample, this clonotype was seen many times. This CDR3 is CASSSPVGIGETQYF. CDR3 coding DNA: TGTGCCAGCAGCTCTCCTGTGGGAATAGGAGAGACCCAGTACTTC. The chain recombines TRBV12-3 or TRBV12-4 with TRBJ2-5; D is unclear. This CDR3 contains 15 residues. The V and J ends lost 6 bases and 4 bases respectively, with 18 bases between them.

The chain employs TRBV29-1 and TRBJ1-6; D ambiguous. Germline loops: CDR1 SQVTM, CDR2 ANQGSEA. The V gene lost 4 bases and the J gene lost 10 bases, with 20 bases spanning the gap. This CDR3 spans 15 amino acids. The DNA of the CDR3 is TGCAGCGTTGTAGATCCTGTGGGGAGAGGGTCACCCCTCCACTTT. Its translation is CSVVDPVGRGSPLHF.

This clonotype has more than one count but fewer than ten. The chain combines TRBV29-1 with TRBJ2-4; possibly TRBD2 for D (5 bases). The germline V gene encodes CDR1 SQVTM and CDR2 ANQGSEA. The length of the CDR3 is 10 residues. Trimming stripped 6 bases from V and 9 bases from J, with 9 bases between. The CDR3 spells CSVLAGIQYF. The CDR3 bases are TGCAGCGTCCTAGCTGGCATTCAGTACTTC.